Listed below are T cell receptor beta chains from one sample, sequenced in a study of Graves' ophthalmopathy and Graves' hyperthyroidism. TCRdb re-analysed the multiplex PCR reads in MiXCR, keeping a single row per CDR3 protein. The sample lists 900,000 to 1,200,000 distinct CDR3 sequences; about two fifths were seen once. The sequenced material came from peripheral blood or thyroid tissue (not recorded which). These receptors were collected from an adult man with Graves' hyperthyroidism. Each CDR3 is given with its conserved first and last residue. The order of the fields is CDR3 DNA, CDR3 protein, clone size, D gene, J gene, V gene. D genes are given only for firm matches. Only part of the rows carry a size: once, few, many, or a class if the clone is expanded.

TGTGCCAGCAGCCATCAGGGGGAAGCCTACGAGCAGTACTTC CASSHQGEAYEQYF . TRBD1 TRBJ2-7 TRBV7-9
TGTGCCTACAGGGTATGGGCGGGTAATTCACCCCTCCACTTT CAYRVWAGNSPLHF . . TRBJ1-6 TRBV30
TGCGCCAGCAGTGATTCGACAGCTAACACTGAAGCTTTCTTT CASSDSTANTEAFF many . TRBJ1-1 TRBV10-1
TGTGCCAGTAGTGCCAGGACAGGAGCAGGGACCCAGTACTTC CASSARTGAGTQYF many TRBD1 TRBJ2-5 TRBV19
TGTGCCAGCGGGAGGACTACTTACTACGAGCAGTACTTC CASGRTTYYEQYF many . TRBJ2-7 TRBV7-8
TGTGCCATCAGTGAGGAGGACGACGAGCAGTACTTC CAISEEDDEQYF many . TRBJ2-7 TRBV10-3
TGTGCCAGCAGCCGAAGTGAGCAAGAGACCCAGTACTTC CASSRSEQETQYF many . TRBJ2-5 TRBV7-7
TGCAGTGCTAGACGCGGACTAGCGGACTACGAGCAGTACTTC CSARRGLADYEQYF . TRBD2 TRBJ2-7 TRBV20-1
TGTGCCAGCAGCTCCAGCCCCTTTGGCGGGACATACTTC CASSSSPFGGTYF few . TRBJ2-7 TRBV7-9
TGTGCCAGCAGCTCGCGGACTAGCGGGAGTGAAGAGACCCAGTACTTC CASSSRTSGSEETQYF . TRBD2 TRBJ2-5 TRBV7-3
TGTGCCTGGAGATTGGGCACTGAAGCTTTCTTT CAWRLGTEAFF . . TRBJ1-1 TRBV30
TGTGCCATCAGTGAGGTCGACAGGGGAGAGACCCAGTACTTC CAISEVDRGETQYF many TRBD1 TRBJ2-5 TRBV10-3
TGTGCCAGCTCCTTCAGAGGGGACGCCGGGGAGCTGTTTTTT CASSFRGDAGELFF . . TRBJ2-2 TRBV2
TGTGCCAGCAGTGAAGGAACGTTGGAAAAACTGTTTTTT CASSEGTLEKLFF . . TRBJ1-4 TRBV10-3
TGTGCCAGCAGCCAAGTTAGCTCTGGGGCCAACGTCCTGACTTTC CASSQVSSGANVLTF . . TRBJ2-6 TRBV3-1
TGTGCCAGCAGCTTAGTACTAGCGGGAGACGAGCAGTACTTC CASSLVLAGDEQYF many TRBD2 TRBJ2-7 TRBV7-2
TGCGCCAGCAGCTTGGAGTCGCGAGAGCAGTACTTC CASSLESREQYF many . TRBJ2-7 TRBV5-1
TGTGCCGTCGGGCGGGACAGGCTCCGTCAGGATACGCAGTATTTT CAVGRDRLRQDTQYF few TRBD1 TRBJ2-3 TRBV7-9
TGCAGTGCTAGGCCCGGGCTCGAGCAGTACTTC CSARPGLEQYF many . TRBJ2-7 TRBV20-1
TGTGCCAGCAGCTCAACTAGCGGGAGGGTCCAAGAGACCCAGTACTTC CASSSTSGRVQETQYF . TRBD2 TRBJ2-5 TRBV12-3/TRBV12-4
TGTGCCAGCAGCTTCCCCGGGGATGACTATGGCTACACCTTC CASSFPGDDYGYTF once . TRBJ1-2 TRBV7-9
TGTGCCAGCAGGAGGACGGTCGTAGGCGGCTACACCTTC CASRRTVVGGYTF many . TRBJ1-2 TRBV12-3/TRBV12-4
TGTGCCAGCAGCATGTCACAGGGGCCCACCATATATTTT CASSMSQGPTIYF . TRBD1 TRBJ1-3 TRBV7-2
TGTGCCAGTCAGGGATCGGCTAACTATGGCTACACCTTC CASQGSANYGYTF . . TRBJ1-2 TRBV27
TGCAGTGCTAGAGGGGGAGGGCGGGAGACCCAGTACTTC CSARGGGRETQYF few TRBD2 TRBJ2-5 TRBV20-1
TGTGCCAGCGTGTCGGACGGGACCCAGTACTTC CASVSDGTQYF . . TRBJ2-5 TRBV2
TGCAGCGTTGAAGGGGGACAGGCCCGCCTCTCGGCGACCCAGTACTTC CSVEGGQARLSATQYF . TRBD1 TRBJ2-5 TRBV29-1
TGTGCCAGCAGCCCAAGGACAGGGATGGGGCTAGCGGGAGGGCCACGTCACGAGCAGTACTTC CASSPRTGMGLAGGPRHEQYF . TRBD2 TRBJ2-7 TRBV7-2
TGCGCCAGCAGTAGGGGGGACAGACATGAAGCTTTCTTT CASSRGDRHEAFF . TRBD1 TRBJ1-1 TRBV5-1
TGTGCCATCAGTGAGATTTTGGGACAGGCCCACGAGCAGTACTTC CAISEILGQAHEQYF . TRBD1 TRBJ2-7 TRBV10-3
TGCGCCAGCAGCTTTCGCAGGGACGGCAGAGACACTGAAGCTTTCTTT CASSFRRDGRDTEAFF . . TRBJ1-1 TRBV5-1
TGTGCCAGCTCACCGACTATTCGGGAGACCCAGTACTTC CASSPTIRETQYF . . TRBJ2-5 TRBV7-7
TGCAGCGTTGAAGATCGGGGGACACCCCTCCACTTT CSVEDRGTPLHF . . TRBJ1-6 TRBV29-1
TGCGCCAGCAGCCGAACCGGGACAGGGCAGAACACTGAAGCTTTCTTT CASSRTGTGQNTEAFF . TRBD1 TRBJ1-1 TRBV5-1
TGTGCCACCGCGGACAGGGGACTCCTCTACGAGCAGTACTTC CATADRGLLYEQYF . TRBD1 TRBJ2-7 TRBV28
TGTGCCAGCAGCCTAAGGAGAGGGCAGGGGGAAATGAACACTGAAGCTTTCTTT CASSLRRGQGEMNTEAFF . TRBD1 TRBJ1-1 TRBV7-9
TGTGCCAGCAGCGCGGGACAGCAGTCCTACGAGCAGTACTTC CASSAGQQSYEQYF many TRBD1 TRBJ2-7 TRBV9
TGTGCCAGCAGCCAATGGATCGACAGGGCCGCCTACGAGCAGTACTTC CASSQWIDRAAYEQYF many TRBD1 TRBJ2-7 TRBV7-6
TGTGCCAGCTCACCGGGGGGGCGAACTTTCTTT CASSPGGRTFF . . TRBJ1-1 TRBV18
TGTGCCAGCAGCAGTCTAGGGGTCCGGGGAACTGAAGCTTTCTTT CASSSLGVRGTEAFF . . TRBJ1-1 TRBV7-9
TGTGCCAGCGGAACAGGCGTCTACGCCTACACCTTC CASGTGVYAYTF few . TRBJ1-2 TRBV7-9
TGCAGCGTTGCTTTGCGGGGCGGGTTTCCTTATGGCTACACCTTC CSVALRGGFPYGYTF many . TRBJ1-2 TRBV29-1
TGCAGCGTTAGGAGACAGGGGGAAGACTATGGCTACACCTTC CSVRRQGEDYGYTF many TRBD1 TRBJ1-2 TRBV29-1
TGTGCCACCAGTGACCCCGGGAACGCTGATACGCAGTATTTT CATSDPGNADTQYF many . TRBJ2-3 TRBV24-1
TGTGCCACCAGTGATTCACGGACAGGTCTGCGGGAGACCCAGTACTTC CATSDSRTGLRETQYF few TRBD1 TRBJ2-5 TRBV24-1
TGTGCCAGCATCCGAGGCGGGTCAGAGACCCAGTACTTC CASIRGGSETQYF few . TRBJ2-5 TRBV3-1
TGCGCCAGCAGCCAAGGGTCCGGGACAGGGAGCGAAAAACTGTTTTTT CASSQGSGTGSEKLFF . TRBD1 TRBJ1-4 TRBV4-3
TGTGCCAGCAGCTTACAGGCCGGAGCCTACTTGGAGACCCAGTACTTC CASSLQAGAYLETQYF . . TRBJ2-5 TRBV7-2
TGTGCCAGCAGTTCGTTTAGCGGCTACGAGCAGTACTTC CASSSFSGYEQYF . . TRBJ2-7 TRBV6-6
TGTGCCAGCAGCGATCGGGACAGGGCTGAAGCTTTC CASSDRDRAEAF . TRBD1 TRBJ2-6 TRBV2
TGTGCCAGCAGCCCGGGACTAGCGAAAACCTACGAGCAGTACTTC CASSPGLAKTYEQYF many TRBD2 TRBJ2-7 TRBV7-2
TGTGCCAGTAGTCGACAGGGTGACTATGGCTACACCTTC CASSRQGDYGYTF many TRBD1 TRBJ1-2 TRBV19
TGCGCCAGCAGCCAAGGGACAGGGCGGGGAGAGACCCAGTACTTC CASSQGTGRGETQYF few TRBD1 TRBJ2-5 TRBV4-3
TGTGCCATCAGTGAGAATCTGGGAGCCTCTTATGGCTACACCTTC CAISENLGASYGYTF many . TRBJ1-2 TRBV10-3
TGTGCCAGCAGCGTAGGGATTTACTCTGGAAACACCATATATTTT CASSVGIYSGNTIYF . . TRBJ1-3 TRBV9